These 13 T cell receptor beta chains share one sample of origin, sequenced in a study of control samples from healthy donors and cancer patients. Only in-frame clones appear in the TCRdb table, and some are missing; sequencing was by immunoSEQ multiplex PCR. The sample has 100,000 to 150,000 clones; 92% are singletons. The source material was blood. The receptors were sampled from a man between 18 and 35 years old in good health.

The rearrangement links TRBV29-1 to TRBJ1-2; no clear D. V lost 1 base to trimming and J lost 2 bases, with 11 bases between them. The CDR3 consists of 14 residues. Germline loops: CDR1 SQVTM, CDR2 ANQGSEA. The CDR3 loop is CSVEVIPGNYGYTF. CDR3 nucleotides: TGCAGCGTTGAAGTCATCCCGGGCAACTATGGCTACACCTTC.

The chain employs TRBV10-1 and TRBJ2-3; 10 bases are shared with TRBD1. Germline assignment: CDR1 WNHNN and CDR2 SYGVQD (reference sequence). V lost 3 bases and J lost 4; bases outside the gene matches: 1. This CDR3 spans 14 amino acids. In nucleotides, the CDR3 is TGCGCCAGCAGTGAAGGGACAGGGGCAGATACGCAGTATTTT. Translation: CASSEGTGADTQYF.

This rearrangement joins TRBV27 to TRBJ1-5; no definite D call. Germline CDR1 and CDR2: MNHEY and SMNVEV (reference sequence). Between the trimmed V and J ends, which lost 5 bases and 0 bases, there was a span of 8 bases. The CDR3 spans 14 residues. CDR3 coding DNA: TGTGCCAGCAGTACCAGGTCTAGCAATCAGCCCCAGCATTTT. This encodes CASSTRSSNQPQHF.

This sequence joins TRBV7-9 and TRBJ1-2; maybe TRBD1 (6 bases). Trimming shortened V by 5 bases and J by 0 bases, and 16 bases separated the two germline ends. The germline CDR1 and CDR2 sequences are SEHNR and FQNEAQ (reference sequence). This CDR3 is built from 16 residues. The CDR3 reads CASSRWTAAANYGYTF. In DNA form, the CDR3 reads TGTGCCAGCAGCCGTTGGACAGCCGCAGCTAACTATGGCTACACCTTC.

The chain has TRBV27 and TRBJ2-7, with 7 bases identical to TRBD1. The CDR3 length is 16 residues. Germline V gene data show CDR1 as MNHEY and CDR2 as SMNVEV (reference sequence). Unmatched junction bases numbered 13, after V lost 5 bases and J lost 3 bases. The CDR3 region is CASSPSGGNRGYEQYF. Here the CDR3 DNA reads TGTGCCAGCAGTCCCTCCGGCGGAAACAGGGGCTACGAGCAGTACTTC.

The chain employs TRBV11-2 and TRBJ1-5; D gene uncertain. The CDR3 has 13 amino acids. CDR1 is SGHAT and CDR2 is FQNNGV in the germline V gene. Trimming removed 1 base at V and 4 bases at J, with 5 bases between. The DNA of the CDR3 is TGTGCCAGCAGCTTAGCTAGGAATCAGCCCCAGCATTTT. As protein: CASSLARNQPQHF.

V gene TRBV2 combines with J gene TRBJ1-1; D not certain. The V end was cut by 2 bases, the J end by 4 bases, with 8 bases between. This CDR3 comprises 13 residues. CDR1 is SNHLY, CDR2 FYNNEI, per germline. DNA of the CDR3: TGTGCCAGCAGTGAAAGGTCGTCCACTGAAGCTTTCTTT. Protein sequence: CASSERSSTEAFF. Filled out from reference TRBV2 and TRBJ1-1, the complete variable domain reads EPEVTQTPSHQVTQMGQEVILRCVPISNHLYFYWYRQILGQKVEFLVSFYNNEISEKSEIFDDQFSVERPDGSNFTLKIRSTKLEDSAMYFCASSERSSTEAFFGQGTRLTVV.

CDR3 loop: CASSLLQGQEAFF. The CDR3, as DNA: TGTGCCAGCAGTTTATTACAGGGACAAGAAGCTTTCTTT. The chain is built from TRBV27 and TRBJ1-1, with D maybe TRBD1 (6 bases). Germline values: CDR1 MNHEY, CDR2 SMNVEV (reference sequence). V was pared by 1 base and J by 8 bases, with 11 bases between. This CDR3 contains 13 residues.

In this sample, this clone turned up once. CDR3 region: CASSEMAGTYNEQFF. CDR3 nucleotides: TGTGCCAGCAGTGAAATGGCGGGGACCTACAATGAGCAGTTCTTC. V gene TRBV6-4 combines with J gene TRBJ2-1; possibly TRBD2 for D (6 bases). Trimming removed 3 bases from V and 2 bases from J, with 11 bases in between. Germline V CDR1 and CDR2: MRHNA, SNTAGT. CDR3 size: 15 residues.

V and J are TRBV10-3 and TRBJ2-3; D not resolved. CDR1 is ENHRY and CDR2 is SYGVKD in the germline V gene. The CDR3 covers 15 residues. V was trimmed by 3 bases and J by 0 bases, leaving 10 bases between them. The CDR3, as DNA: TGTGCCATCAGTGATAGTTTTCTGAGCACAGATACGCAGTATTTT. It encodes CAISDSFLSTDTQYF.

The J gene is TRBJ2-7, the V gene TRBV28; 12 positions match TRBD1. V shed 5 bases and J 7 bases; nucleotides not matched to a gene: 9. The CDR3 extends over 15 amino acids. Germline V lookup: CDR1 MDHEN, CDR2 SYDVKM. DNA of the CDR3: TGTGCCAGCAGTCGTCCGGGACAGGGGGCCAGGGAGCAGTACTTC. Residues: CASSRPGQGAREQYF.

This clone was found once. The chain joins TRBV7-2 to TRBJ2-2; D unresolved. The germline V and J ends were trimmed by 4 bases and 5 bases, with 11 bases remaining between them. Germline V gives CDR1 SGHTA, CDR2 FQGNSA. CDR3 length: 14 residues. DNA of the CDR3: TGTGCCAGCAGCTCGAGGTTGAGGACCGGGGAGCTGTTTTTT. Translating gives CASSSRLRTGELFF.

The rearrangement links TRBV27 to TRBJ1-2; TRBD1 might be the D (6 bases). CDR3 size: 14 residues. The V gene's germline CDR1 is MNHEY and CDR2 SMNVEV (reference sequence). V dropped 6 bases and J dropped 4 bases, with 15 bases sitting between them. The CDR3 DNA is TGTGCCAGCAGGGGTTGGGACACACTCTATGGCTACACCTTC. It encodes CASRGWDTLYGYTF.